These T cell receptor beta chains were read from a single sample in a study of T cell responses to AZD1222 COVID-19 vaccine. TCRdb keeps only in-frame clones here, not all; method: immunoSEQ multiplex PCR. This sample has roughly 100,000 clones, with 90% to 95% found just once. The sequenced sample was peripheral blood, obtained on day 0 of AZD1222 vaccination. All receptors derive from an adult in good health. Each CDR3 is given with its conserved first and last residue. D genes are given only for firm matches. Not all rows give a size; the values are once, few, many and, for expanded clones, a class.

d_gene: .
len: 14
j_gene: TRBJ1-1
abundance: .
v_gene: TRBV7-2
CDR3nt: TGTGCCAGCAGCTTAGTCAGGGTGAACACTGAAGCTTTCTTT
CDR3aa: CASSLVRVNTEAFF

d_gene: TRBD1
len: 15
j_gene: TRBJ1-5
abundance: few
v_gene: TRBV28
CDR3nt: TGTGCCAGCAGTCCAGGGGGAGGCGGGGATCAGCCCCAGCATTTT
CDR3aa: CASSPGGGGDQPQHF

d_gene: TRBD1
len: 15
j_gene: TRBJ2-2
abundance: once
v_gene: TRBV5-1
CDR3nt: TGCGCCAGCAGCACGGGACAGGGGAACACCGGGGAGCTGTTTTTT
CDR3aa: CASSTGQGNTGELFF

d_gene: .
len: 14
j_gene: TRBJ2-1
abundance: .
v_gene: TRBV7-2
CDR3nt: TGTGCCAGCAGCTTTGGAACTTTTTACAATGAGCAGTTCTTC
CDR3aa: CASSFGTFYNEQFF

d_gene: .
len: 15
j_gene: TRBJ1-5
abundance: .
v_gene: TRBV15
CDR3nt: TGTGCCACCAGCAGCTGGGGGGGGGTGGCTCAGCCCCAGCATTTT
CDR3aa: CATSSWGGVAQPQHF

d_gene: .
len: 15
j_gene: TRBJ2-1
abundance: .
v_gene: TRBV5-1
CDR3nt: TGCGCCAGCAGCTTGGGGTTAGCGGCTGATAATGAGCAGTTCTTC
CDR3aa: CASSLGLAADNEQFF

d_gene: .
len: 15
j_gene: TRBJ1-4
abundance: .
v_gene: TRBV18
CDR3nt: TGTGCCAGCTCACCCTCCGGGTCAACTAATGAAAAACTGTTTTTT
CDR3aa: CASSPSGSTNEKLFF

d_gene: .
len: 17
j_gene: TRBJ2-2
abundance: .
v_gene: TRBV18
CDR3nt: TGTGCCAGCTCACCACCTGCCGAACGGGAGAAGGGCGGGGAGCTGTTTTTT
CDR3aa: CASSPPAEREKGGELFF

d_gene: .
len: 11
j_gene: TRBJ2-7
abundance: .
v_gene: TRBV19
CDR3nt: TGTGCCAGTAGAGGGGCCTACGAGCAGTACTTC
CDR3aa: CASRGAYEQYF

d_gene: TRBD1
len: 14
j_gene: TRBJ1-1
abundance: once
v_gene: TRBV7-9
CDR3nt: TGTGCCAGCAGTTTCCTTCGACAGGGCACTGAAGCTTTCTTT
CDR3aa: CASSFLRQGTEAFF

d_gene: .
len: 13
j_gene: TRBJ1-1
abundance: .
v_gene: TRBV7-9
CDR3nt: TGTGCCAGCAGCTCACAGCCGGGACATGAAGCTTTCTTT
CDR3aa: CASSSQPGHEAFF

d_gene: .
len: 12
j_gene: TRBJ2-5
abundance: .
v_gene: TRBV25-1
CDR3nt: TGTGCCAGCAGTTCGGTACAAGAGACCCAGTACTTC
CDR3aa: CASSSVQETQYF

d_gene: .
len: 13
j_gene: TRBJ1-2
abundance: .
v_gene: TRBV28
CDR3nt: TGTGCCAGCAGTTGGGCAAGACTCTATGGCTACACCTTC
CDR3aa: CASSWARLYGYTF

d_gene: .
len: 13
j_gene: TRBJ1-3
abundance: few
v_gene: TRBV29-1
CDR3nt: TGCAGCGTTCGGGTTGGGTCTGGAAACACCATATATTTT
CDR3aa: CSVRVGSGNTIYF

d_gene: .
len: 17
j_gene: TRBJ1-5
abundance: .
v_gene: TRBV28
CDR3nt: TGTGCCAGCACTGGAGCAGGGGTCAATTGGCTGGATCAGCCCCAGCATTTT
CDR3aa: CASTGAGVNWLDQPQHF

d_gene: .
len: 13
j_gene: TRBJ2-1
abundance: .
v_gene: TRBV11-3
CDR3nt: TGTGCCAGCAGCGCGCAAGCGTCCAATGAGCAGTTCTTC
CDR3aa: CASSAQASNEQFF

d_gene: .
len: 12
j_gene: TRBJ2-7
abundance: .
v_gene: TRBV10-2
CDR3nt: TGCGCCAGCAGTGTTAGTGGATACGAGCAGTACTTC
CDR3aa: CASSVSGYEQYF

d_gene: TRBD2
len: 18
j_gene: TRBJ2-1
abundance: .
v_gene: TRBV29-1
CDR3nt: TGCAGCGTTGAAGGCCCCATGCTAGCGGGAAGGGGGTACAATGAGCAGTTCTTC
CDR3aa: CSVEGPMLAGRGYNEQFF

d_gene: TRBD1
len: 14
j_gene: TRBJ1-1
abundance: .
v_gene: TRBV7-8
CDR3nt: TGTGCCAGCAGCCCTGAGACAGGGCCAACTGAAGCTTTCTTT
CDR3aa: CASSPETGPTEAFF

d_gene: TRBD2
len: 15
j_gene: TRBJ2-7
abundance: .
v_gene: TRBV28
CDR3nt: TGTGCCAGCAGTCCCGAATTAGCGGGAGCTTACGAGCAGTACTTC
CDR3aa: CASSPELAGAYEQYF

d_gene: .
len: 15
j_gene: TRBJ2-7
abundance: .
v_gene: TRBV10-3
CDR3nt: TGTGCCATCAGTGAGGGTGGAGGACAAGGGGGCGAGCAGTACTTC
CDR3aa: CAISEGGGQGGEQYF

d_gene: .
len: 15
j_gene: TRBJ1-2
abundance: .
v_gene: TRBV7-9
CDR3nt: TGTGCCAGCAGCTCGTCCGGGGGCGTTAACTATGGCTACACCTTC
CDR3aa: CASSSSGGVNYGYTF

d_gene: TRBD2
len: 13
j_gene: TRBJ2-1
abundance: .
v_gene: TRBV10-1
CDR3nt: TGCGCCAGGTATAGCGGGAGGGCTCATGAGCAGTTCTTC
CDR3aa: CARYSGRAHEQFF

d_gene: .
len: 14
j_gene: TRBJ1-6
abundance: once
v_gene: TRBV30
CDR3nt: TGTGCCTGGAGGGTTGTTGGGTGGAATTCACCCCTCCACTTT
CDR3aa: CAWRVVGWNSPLHF

d_gene: .
len: 15
j_gene: TRBJ1-2
abundance: .
v_gene: TRBV19
CDR3nt: TGTGCCAGTACCCTCACCAGGGGATGGAACTATGGCTACACCTTC
CDR3aa: CASTLTRGWNYGYTF

d_gene: .
len: 15
j_gene: TRBJ2-1
abundance: .
v_gene: TRBV7-3
CDR3nt: TGTGCCAGCAGCTTATGGGGACCCCCCAACAATGAGCAGTTCTTC
CDR3aa: CASSLWGPPNNEQFF

d_gene: .
len: 11
j_gene: TRBJ2-7
abundance: .
v_gene: TRBV12-3/TRBV12-4
CDR3nt: TGTGCCAGCTCCTACTTTGGAGAGCAGTACTTC
CDR3aa: CASSYFGEQYF

d_gene: .
len: 16
j_gene: TRBJ1-5
abundance: .
v_gene: TRBV28
CDR3nt: TGTGCCAGCAGAAACACCGGGACTCATAGCAATCAGCCCCAGCATTTT
CDR3aa: CASRNTGTHSNQPQHF

d_gene: TRBD1
len: 15
j_gene: TRBJ2-7
abundance: .
v_gene: TRBV28
CDR3nt: TGTGCCAGCAGCAGTCCCGGGACAGGGGGTTACGAGCAGTACTTC
CDR3aa: CASSSPGTGGYEQYF

d_gene: .
len: 13
j_gene: TRBJ1-2
abundance: .
v_gene: TRBV10-3
CDR3nt: TGTGCCATCAGTGCGGAGGGGACCTATGGCTACACCTTC
CDR3aa: CAISAEGTYGYTF

d_gene: .
len: 14
j_gene: TRBJ1-2
abundance: .
v_gene: TRBV12-5
CDR3nt: TGTGCTAGTGGTTTGGGCAGTCTCGGCTATGGCTACACCTTC
CDR3aa: CASGLGSLGYGYTF

d_gene: TRBD1
len: 16
j_gene: TRBJ2-6
abundance: .
v_gene: TRBV19
CDR3nt: TGTGCCAGTCGGGACAGCTCCAGCTCTGGGGCCAACGTCCTGACTTTC
CDR3aa: CASRDSSSSGANVLTF

d_gene: TRBD2
len: 16
j_gene: TRBJ2-3
abundance: .
v_gene: TRBV7-2
CDR3nt: TGTGCCAGCAGCTTAGCAGGCGGGAGGGCGGGAGATACGCAGTATTTT
CDR3aa: CASSLAGGRAGDTQYF

d_gene: TRBD1
len: 13
j_gene: TRBJ2-4
abundance: .
v_gene: TRBV10-3
CDR3nt: TGTGCCATCAGCCCGGGACAGGGTTACATTCAGTACTTC
CDR3aa: CAISPGQGYIQYF

d_gene: TRBD2
len: 15
j_gene: TRBJ2-5
abundance: .
v_gene: TRBV28
CDR3nt: TGTGCCAGCTCAACTACTAGCGGGAGCAGAGAGACCCAGTACTTC
CDR3aa: CASSTTSGSRETQYF

d_gene: .
len: 13
j_gene: TRBJ2-2
abundance: few
v_gene: TRBV25-1
CDR3nt: TGTGCCAGCAGTGGACTCAACACCGGGGAGCTGTTTTTT
CDR3aa: CASSGLNTGELFF

d_gene: .
len: 15
j_gene: TRBJ1-2
abundance: .
v_gene: TRBV15
CDR3nt: TGTGCCACCAGCAGGGGTGACCTAGCTAACTATGGCTACACCTTC
CDR3aa: CATSRGDLANYGYTF

d_gene: .
len: 12
j_gene: TRBJ1-2
abundance: .
v_gene: TRBV10-3
CDR3nt: TGTGCCATCAGTGAGGACTCGAATGGCTACACCTTC
CDR3aa: CAISEDSNGYTF

d_gene: .
len: 14
j_gene: TRBJ2-7
abundance: .
v_gene: TRBV28
CDR3nt: TGTGCCAGCAGTTTCCGGGTGAGCTCCTACGAGCAGTACTTC
CDR3aa: CASSFRVSSYEQYF

d_gene: .
len: 14
j_gene: TRBJ1-1
abundance: .
v_gene: TRBV7-2
CDR3nt: TGTGCCAGCAGCTTTGGACAGACGAACACTGAAGCTTTCTTT
CDR3aa: CASSFGQTNTEAFF

d_gene: .
len: 15
j_gene: TRBJ1-2
abundance: .
v_gene: TRBV7-2
CDR3nt: TGTGCCAGCAGCTTACTACAGGGAGGCGACTATGGCTACACCTTC
CDR3aa: CASSLLQGGDYGYTF

d_gene: .
len: 14
j_gene: TRBJ1-3
abundance: .
v_gene: TRBV10-2
CDR3nt: TGCGCCAGCGCCAGGGGTCTGGATGGAAACACCATATATTTT
CDR3aa: CASARGLDGNTIYF

d_gene: TRBD2
len: 14
j_gene: TRBJ2-7
abundance: .
v_gene: TRBV19
CDR3nt: TGTGCCAGTAGTACCCAGCGGGAGTTATACGAGCAGTACTTC
CDR3aa: CASSTQRELYEQYF